A single TCR beta chain is shown here with its context. The antigen is not known. Sequencing used immunoSEQ multiplex PCR; TCRdb keeps in-frame clones, though not all of them. Here the sample spans fewer than 55,000 clones, roughly 79% being singletons. The sample is drawn from a study of a mutant IDH1 vaccine in newly diagnosed glioma. Time point given: week 35, safety follow-up. Vaccinated patients received 300 ug of mutant IDH1 20-mer peptide per dose, with topical imiquimod. The CDR3 totals 17 residues. V dropped 1 base and J dropped 0; count of bases not matched to a gene: 4. The germline V gene has CDR1 LGHNA and CDR2 YNFKEQ.

The sequencing here drew on PBMCs, taken from a glioma patient whose treatment included an IDH1 peptide vaccine. This chain joins TRBV4-2 and TRBJ1-5, with 9 bases identical to TRBD1. This sequence originates from a woman aged 35 to 49 with glioma. Some clones in this sample may be carry-over from other donors' samples. The CDR3 DNA follows: TGTGCCAGCAGCCAAGTCGGACAGGGGTCTAGCAATCAGCCCCAGCATTTT. The encoded protein is CASSQVGQGSSNQPQHF.